One and the same sample provided the 24 T cell receptor beta chains below, sequenced in a study of blood T cell repertoires in COVID-19. TCRdb's table, derived via immunoSEQ multiplex PCR, lists solely in-frame clones and lacks some. The table includes roughly 290,000 clones, about 80% detected once. The material sequenced was peripheral blood. These receptors were taken from a person aged 65 to 85 with COVID-19, enrolled during active disease.

This clone was seen a few times. The CDR3, as DNA: TGTGCCAGCAGCCCAGCGACAGGGGCCTACGAGCAGTACTTC. This translates into CASSPATGAYEQYF. The V call is TRBV5-4, the J call TRBJ2-7; 8 bases are shared with TRBD1. The length of the CDR3 is 14 residues. V shed 4 bases, J shed 2 bases, and the junction held 5 bases outside the gene matches. Germline CDR1 and CDR2: SGHNT and YYREEE (reference sequence). The whole variable domain, filled in from reference TRBV5-4 and TRBJ2-7, reads ETGVTQSPTHLIKTRGQQVTLRCSSQSGHNTVSWYQQALGQGPQFIFQYYREEENGRGNFPPRFSGLQFPNYSSELNVNALELDDSALYLCASSPATGAYEQYFGPGTRLTVT.

The rearrangement uses TRBV6-2 or TRBV6-3 and TRBJ1-6; TRBD1 agrees at 8 bases. The V and J ends lost 5 bases and 9 bases, in that order; junction bases with no gene match: 6. The CDR3 length is 14 residues. The germline V gene has CDR1 MNHEY and CDR2 SVGEGT. CDR3 loop: CASSLTGVGSPLHF. The CDR3, as DNA: TGTGCCAGCAGTCTGACAGGGGTTGGTTCACCCCTCCACTTT.

The chain combines TRBV6-2 or TRBV6-3 with TRBJ1-2; 8 bases are a match to TRBD1. After removal of 3 bases from V and 4 bases from J, the junction contained 7 bases not matched to a gene. Germline V gene data show CDR1 as MNHEY and CDR2 as SVGEGT. CDR3 length: 15 amino acids. CDR3 DNA: TGTGCCAGCAGTTATCGACAGGGGCAACGCTATGGCTACACCTTC. Translating it yields CASSYRQGQRYGYTF.

The rearrangement links TRBV19 to TRBJ1-5; maybe TRBD1 (6 bases). The CDR3 loop spans 16 amino acids. Germline CDR1 and CDR2: LNHDA and SQIVND (reference sequence). V was shortened by 4 bases and J by 7 bases, with 20 bases between the two germline ends. This CDR3 reads CASSTKPQGSVQPQHF. Here the CDR3 DNA reads TGTGCCAGTAGTACAAAACCACAGGGTTCGGTGCAGCCCCAGCATTTT.

This clone was picked up a small number of times. This chain links TRBV6-2 or TRBV6-3 with TRBJ1-6; TRBD1 agrees at 8 bases. The length of the CDR3 is 16 residues. The V and J ends lost 2 bases and 10 bases, in that order; junction bases with no gene match: 10. Germline CDR1 MNHEY, CDR2 SVGEGT. CDR3 region: CASSYLTPGGQSPLHF. The DNA of the CDR3 is TGTGCCAGCAGTTACCTTACGCCAGGGGGCCAATCACCCCTCCACTTT.

V is TRBV5-1 and J is TRBJ2-2, with TRBD2 identical over 13 bases. The CDR3 spans 18 residues. Looked up from germline, CDR1 is SGHRS and CDR2 is YFSETQ. Unmatched junction bases numbered 13, after V lost 4 bases and J lost 7 bases. This chain's CDR3 is CASSHNHGLAGVGGELFF. Written as DNA, the CDR3 is TGCGCCAGCAGCCACAATCACGGACTAGCGGGAGTTGGCGGGGAGCTGTTTTTT.

The rearrangement joins TRBV29-1 to TRBJ1-4; 12 bases match TRBD1. The CDR3 sequence is 13 residues long. After removal of 6 bases from V and 5 bases from J, the junction contained 1 base not matched to a gene. The germline CDR1 and CDR2 sequences are SQVTM and ANQGSEA. CDR3 in amino acids: CSVGQGANEKLFF. As DNA, the CDR3 is TGCAGCGTGGGACAGGGGGCAAATGAAAAACTGTTTTTT.

As to this clone: Other nucleotide sequences from this sample produce the same CDR3. The chain uses TRBV28 and TRBJ1-5; unclear D gene. The germline V gene has CDR1 MDHEN and CDR2 SYDVKM. The germline V and J ends were trimmed by 3 bases and 5 bases, with 8 bases remaining between them. The CDR3 runs 13 residues. The CDR3 nucleotides read TGTGCCAGCAGTTTCCCGGGTGATCAGCCCCAGCATTTT. Protein: CASSFPGDQPQHF.

The CDR3: CASSLTSVGGGTGELFF. In DNA, the CDR3 is TGTGCCAGCAGCTTAACTAGTGTCGGGGGTGGCACCGGGGAGCTGTTTTTT. V is TRBV7-3 and J is TRBJ2-2, with TRBD2 as a possible D gene (6 bases). Germline lookup yields CDR1 SGHTA and CDR2 FQGTGA. CDR3 length equals 17 residues. The V and J ends lost 0 bases and 4 bases respectively, with 15 bases between them.

This rearrangement joins TRBV6-1 to TRBJ1-4; 9 bases are a match to TRBD1. After removal of 4 bases from V and 0 bases from J, the junction contained 6 bases not matched to a gene. The germline V gene has CDR1 MNHNS and CDR2 SASEGT. This CDR3 has 17 amino acids. CDR3 DNA sequence: TGTGCCAGCAGTGTTCGACAGGGGGGTGCAACTAATGAAAAACTGTTTTTT. Amino acid sequence: CASSVRQGGATNEKLFF.

The chain combines TRBV29-1 with TRBJ1-1; D is unclear. Trimming pared 7 bases from V and 6 bases from J, leaving 15 bases between. The CDR3 totals 12 residues. In germline, CDR1 is SQVTM, CDR2 ANQGSEA. CDR3 DNA sequence: TGCAGCGGGGCCGAATTTGCGGCTGAAGCTTTCTTT. Its translation: CSGAEFAAEAFF.

The genes are TRBV12-5 and TRBJ2-2; 7 positions match TRBD1. Per the germline V gene, CDR1 is LGHNT and CDR2 is FRNRAP. V lost 3 bases to trimming and J lost 6 bases; unmatched junction nucleotides: 7. CDR3 length equals 15 residues. The CDR3 nucleotides are TGTGCTAGTGGTTTACGGACAGGAGCGGCCGGGGAGCTGTTTTTT. As protein: CASGLRTGAAGELFF. The variable domain in full, with the rest retrieved from reference TRBV12-5 and TRBJ2-2, is DARVTQTPRHKVTEMGQEVTMRCQPILGHNTVFWYRQTMMQGLELLAYFRNRAPLDDSGMPKDRFSAEMPDATLATLKIQPSEPRDSAVYFCASGLRTGAAGELFFGEGSRLTVL.

V is TRBV19 and J is TRBJ2-3; D possibly corresponds to TRBD2 (6 bases). The length of the CDR3 is 19 residues. Germline-derived CDR1 and CDR2 are LNHDA and SQIVND (reference sequence). Trimming removed 7 bases at V and 1 base at J, with 27 bases between. CDR3 sequence reads: CASTQRRWRGLGGTDTQYF. The CDR3 DNA sequence: TGTGCCAGTACCCAGCGTCGATGGCGGGGTCTCGGGGGCACAGATACGCAGTATTTT.

The V call is TRBV18, the J call TRBJ2-7, with 10 bases that match TRBD2. The CDR3 contains 18 residues. In germline, CDR1 is KGHSH, CDR2 LQKENI. Germline trimming cut 4 bases from V and 0 bases from J; bases unmatched to any gene: 12. CDR3 region: CASSLHHPSGGNSYEQYF. The DNA for the CDR3 is TGTGCCAGCTCACTCCACCACCCTAGCGGGGGCAACTCCTACGAGCAGTACTTC. Together with reference TRBV18 and TRBJ2-7, the CDR3 gives the full variable domain: NAGVMQNPRHLVRRRGQEARLRCSPMKGHSHVYWYRQLPEEGLKFMVYLQKENIIDESGMPKERFSAEFPKEGPSILRIQQVVRGDSAAYFCASSLHHPSGGNSYEQYFGPGTRLTVT.

The chain employs TRBV29-1 and TRBJ2-3; the D gene is possibly TRBD2 (6 bases). CDR1 is SQVTM and CDR2 is ANQGSEA in the germline V gene. CDR3 length equals 14 residues. Trimming shortened V by 3 bases and J by 6 bases, and 16 bases separated the two germline ends. The CDR3 region is CSVERERVGDTQYF. CDR3 in DNA: TGCAGCGTTGAGCGGGAAAGGGTCGGGGATACGCAGTATTTT.

CDR3 bases: TGTGCCACCAGCAGAGATCGGGCGGGAGCACCACCTGGAAACACCATATATTTT. Translating it yields CATSRDRAGAPPGNTIYF. The chain joins TRBV15 to TRBJ1-3; D is uncertain. Germline V gives CDR1 LNHNV, CDR2 YYDKDF (reference sequence). Trimming left V 0 bases short and J 2 bases short, with 17 bases between. The CDR3 is made up of 18 amino acids.

The chain employs TRBV7-2 and TRBJ1-1, with TRBD1 matching over 8 bases. The germline CDR1 and CDR2 sequences are SGHTA and FQGNSA. V gave up 1 base and J gave up 3 bases; unmatched junction bases: 13. CDR3 size: 18 residues. CDR3 region: CASSLVGVAGGVYTEAFF. CDR3 in DNA: TGTGCCAGCAGCTTAGTGGGGGTGGCAGGGGGCGTGTACACTGAAGCTTTCTTT. The whole variable domain, remainder taken from reference TRBV7-2 and TRBJ1-1, is GAGVSQSPSNKVTEKGKDVELRCDPISGHTALYWYRQSLGQGLEFLIYFQGNSAPDKSGLPSDRFSAERTGGSVSTLTIQRTQQEDSAVYLCASSLVGVAGGVYTEAFFGQGTRLTVV.

This chain joins TRBV27 and TRBJ1-2, with D uncertain. The germline V and J ends were trimmed by 5 bases and 5 bases, with 12 bases remaining between them. CDR1 is MNHEY and CDR2 is SMNVEV in the germline V gene (reference sequence). This CDR3 is built from 13 residues. The CDR3 region is CASSPSGSYGYTF. DNA for the CDR3: TGTGCCAGCAGTCCGTCGGGATCATATGGCTACACCTTC.

The chain links TRBV3-1 (or the pseudogene TRBV3-2) to TRBJ1-2; D may be TRBD1 (5 bases). Per the germline V gene, CDR1 is LGHDT and CDR2 is YNNKEL (reference sequence). The CDR3 spans 15 residues. The V gene lost 4 bases and the J gene lost 5 bases, with 17 bases spanning the gap. The CDR3 region is CASSPTPRGGYGYTF. The CDR3 region has the DNA TGTGCCAGCAGCCCCACCCCTAGGGGTGGATATGGCTACACCTTC.

The chain recombines TRBV6-5 with TRBJ1-2; 12 nucleotides match TRBD1. The germline gives CDR1 MNHEY, CDR2 SVGAGI. With 6 bases clipped from V and 8 bases from J, the junction kept 7 bases outside the gene matches. The CDR3 runs to 14 residues. This chain's CDR3 is CASRRGQGAVGYTF. CDR3 sequence (DNA): TGTGCCAGCAGAAGGGGACAGGGGGCTGTCGGCTACACCTTC.

This clone was detected once. The J gene is TRBJ1-5, the V gene TRBV7-2; no definite D call. The V and J ends lost 3 bases and 6 bases respectively, with 3 bases between them. The CDR3 has 11 amino acids. Germline V gives CDR1 SGHTA, CDR2 FQGNSA. CDR3 bases: TGTGCCAGCAGCTTTAGTCAGCCCCAGCATTTT. Protein product: CASSFSQPQHF.

The gene calls are TRBV28 and TRBJ1-2; no definite D call. Trimming left V 5 bases short and J 5 bases short, with 18 bases between. Germline V gene data show CDR1 as MDHEN and CDR2 as SYDVKM. The CDR3 is 15 amino acids. This CDR3 is CASSPFRRANYGYTF. In DNA, the CDR3 is TGTGCCAGCAGTCCATTCCGGAGGGCGAATTATGGCTACACCTTC.

The chain links TRBV6-2 or TRBV6-3 to TRBJ2-3; weak D call: TRBD2 (5 bases). The CDR3 is made up of 15 amino acids. Germline CDR1 and CDR2: MNHEY and SVGEGT. The V end was cut by 6 bases, the J end by 6 bases, with 19 bases between. The CDR3 DNA reads TGTGCCAGCAGCCGCGAACTAGAAGTCGCCGATACGCAGTATTTT. Its translation is CASSRELEVADTQYF.

The chain is built from TRBV7-3 and TRBJ2-3, with TRBD1 identical over 8 bases. The CDR3 is 14 residues long. The germline gives CDR1 SGHTA, CDR2 FQGTGA. V was pared by 4 bases and J by 7 bases, with 7 bases of the junction left unmatched. CDR3 sequence reads: CASSSQGALNTQYF. The CDR3 nucleotides are TGTGCCAGCAGCTCTCAGGGGGCCTTGAATACGCAGTATTTT.